This T cell receptor (beta chain) was identified in a study of metastatic and nonmetastatic thyroid tumors. General study findings and limits: When malignant thyroid tumors were compared with benign nodules, TCR beta diversity was reportedly significantly higher in the malignant tumors. This held in both blood and tumor samples.

As processed by the authors: A distant-metastasis classifier for papillary thyroid cancer was built using CDR3 differences across clinicopathological groups. TCRdb reprocessed the PCR reads using MiXCR. The V and J calls reflect TCRdb's pipeline rather than the authors' work. Here the sample spans 65,000 to 70,000 clones, 14% being singletons. The CDR3 has 16 amino acids. The junction had 6 bases not matched to a gene; V was cut back by 0 bases and J by 9 bases. Germline V gene lookup returns CDR1 WNHNN and CDR2 SYGVQD (reference sequence). About this clone itself: What it binds is unknown.

Treatment of any kind had been given to no patient before thyroid surgery. This sequence joins TRBV10-1 and TRBJ2-4; 12 positions match TRBD2. The receptor's source is a male donor with papillary thyroid cancer or a benign thyroid nodule (not recorded which). Some clones in this sample may be carry-over from other donors' samples. The sample taken for sequencing was blood. CDR3 DNA: TGCGCCAGCAGTGAGTCGACTAGCGGGGGACCCAGCATTCAGTACTTC. Protein: CASSESTSGGPSIQYF.